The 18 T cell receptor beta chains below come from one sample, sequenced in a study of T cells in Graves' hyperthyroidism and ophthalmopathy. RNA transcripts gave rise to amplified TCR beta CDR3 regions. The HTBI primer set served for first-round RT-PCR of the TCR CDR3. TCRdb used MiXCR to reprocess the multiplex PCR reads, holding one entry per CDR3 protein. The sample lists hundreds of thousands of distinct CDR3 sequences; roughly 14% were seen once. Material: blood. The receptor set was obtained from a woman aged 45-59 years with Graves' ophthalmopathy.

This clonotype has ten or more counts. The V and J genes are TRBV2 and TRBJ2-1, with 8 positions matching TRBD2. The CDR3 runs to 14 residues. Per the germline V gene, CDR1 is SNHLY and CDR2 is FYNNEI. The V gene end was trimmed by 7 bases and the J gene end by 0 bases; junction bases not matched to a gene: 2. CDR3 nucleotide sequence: TGTGCCAGCATGGGGACTAGCTCCTACAATGAGCAGTTCTTC. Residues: CASMGTSSYNEQFF. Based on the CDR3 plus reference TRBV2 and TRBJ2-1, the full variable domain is EPEVTQTPSHQVTQMGQEVILRCVPISNHLYFYWYRQILGQKVEFLVSFYNNEISEKSEIFDDQFSVERPDGSNFTLKIRSTKLEDSAMYFCASMGTSSYNEQFFGPGTRLTVL.

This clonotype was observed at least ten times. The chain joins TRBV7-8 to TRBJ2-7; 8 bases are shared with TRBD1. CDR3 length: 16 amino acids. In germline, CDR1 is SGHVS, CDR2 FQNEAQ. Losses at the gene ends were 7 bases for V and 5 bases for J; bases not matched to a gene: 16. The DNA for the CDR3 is TGTGCCAGCACCCAAAGGGGGGCAGGGGGCTTCCACGAGCAGTACTTC. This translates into CASTQRGAGGFHEQYF.

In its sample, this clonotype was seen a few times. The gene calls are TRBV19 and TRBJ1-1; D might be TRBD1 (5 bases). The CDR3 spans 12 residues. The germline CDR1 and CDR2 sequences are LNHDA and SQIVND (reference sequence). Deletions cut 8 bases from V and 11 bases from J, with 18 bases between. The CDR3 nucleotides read TGTGCCAGTCATAGGGACCCCTCGGCGGCTTTCTTT. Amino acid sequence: CASHRDPSAAFF.

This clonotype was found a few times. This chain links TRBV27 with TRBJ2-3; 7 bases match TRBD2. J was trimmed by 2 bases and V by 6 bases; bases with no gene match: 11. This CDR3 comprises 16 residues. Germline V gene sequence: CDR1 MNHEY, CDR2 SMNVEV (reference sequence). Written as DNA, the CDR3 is TGTGCCAGCAGGAACCGCGGCGGGACTAACACAGATACGCAGTATTTT. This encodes CASRNRGGTNTDTQYF.

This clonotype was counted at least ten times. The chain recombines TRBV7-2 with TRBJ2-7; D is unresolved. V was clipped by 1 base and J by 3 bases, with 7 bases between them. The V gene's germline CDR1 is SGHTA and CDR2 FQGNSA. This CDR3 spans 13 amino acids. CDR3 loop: CASSLERFYEQYF. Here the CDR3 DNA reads TGTGCCAGCAGCTTAGAGCGTTTCTACGAGCAGTACTTC.

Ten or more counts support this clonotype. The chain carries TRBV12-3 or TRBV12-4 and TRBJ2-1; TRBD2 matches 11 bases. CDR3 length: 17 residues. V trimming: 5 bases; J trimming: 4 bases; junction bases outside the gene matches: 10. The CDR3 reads CASSQIGGLAAYNEQFF. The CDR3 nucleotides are TGTGCCAGCAGTCAAATCGGGGGACTAGCGGCTTACAATGAGCAGTTCTTC.

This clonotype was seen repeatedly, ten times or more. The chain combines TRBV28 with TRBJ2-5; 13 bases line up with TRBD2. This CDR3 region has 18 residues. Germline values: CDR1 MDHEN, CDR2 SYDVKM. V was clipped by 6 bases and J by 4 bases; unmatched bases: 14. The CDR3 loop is CASSTGTSGTHPVETQYF. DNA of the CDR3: TGTGCCAGCAGCACAGGGACTAGCGGGACTCACCCCGTAGAGACCCAGTACTTC.

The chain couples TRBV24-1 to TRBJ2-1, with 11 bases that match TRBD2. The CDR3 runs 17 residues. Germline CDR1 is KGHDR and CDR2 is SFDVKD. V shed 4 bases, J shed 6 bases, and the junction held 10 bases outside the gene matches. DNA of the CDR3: TGTGCCACCAGTGACGCCTCTACTAGCGGGAGACTCAATGAGCAGTTCTTC. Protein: CATSDASTSGRLNEQFF.

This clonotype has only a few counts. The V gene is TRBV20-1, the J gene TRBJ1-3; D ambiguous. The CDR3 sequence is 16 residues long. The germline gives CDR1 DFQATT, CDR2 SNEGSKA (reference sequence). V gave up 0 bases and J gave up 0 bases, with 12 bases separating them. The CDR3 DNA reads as TGCAGTGCTAGAGATCTTAGACAACGCTCTGGAAACACCATATATTTT. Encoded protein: CSARDLRQRSGNTIYF.

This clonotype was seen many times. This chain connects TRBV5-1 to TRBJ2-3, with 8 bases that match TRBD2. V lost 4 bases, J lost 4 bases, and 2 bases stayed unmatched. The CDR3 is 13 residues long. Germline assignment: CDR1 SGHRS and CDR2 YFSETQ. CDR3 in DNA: TGCGCCAGCAGCCGACTAGCGTCAGATACGCAGTATTTT. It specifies CASSRLASDTQYF.

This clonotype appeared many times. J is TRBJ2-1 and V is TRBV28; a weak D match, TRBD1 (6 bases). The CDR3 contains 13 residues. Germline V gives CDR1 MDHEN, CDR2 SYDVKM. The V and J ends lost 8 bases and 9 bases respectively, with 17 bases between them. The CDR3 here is CASGIHRDAEQFF. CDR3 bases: TGTGCCAGCGGGATCCACAGGGATGCTGAGCAGTTCTTC.

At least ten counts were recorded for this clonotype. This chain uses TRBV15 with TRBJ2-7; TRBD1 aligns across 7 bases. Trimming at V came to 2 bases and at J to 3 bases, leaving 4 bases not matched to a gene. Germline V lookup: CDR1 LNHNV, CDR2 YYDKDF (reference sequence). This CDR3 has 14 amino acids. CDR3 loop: CATSRRTGDYEQYF. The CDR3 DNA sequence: TGTGCCACCAGCAGACGTACAGGGGACTACGAGCAGTACTTC.

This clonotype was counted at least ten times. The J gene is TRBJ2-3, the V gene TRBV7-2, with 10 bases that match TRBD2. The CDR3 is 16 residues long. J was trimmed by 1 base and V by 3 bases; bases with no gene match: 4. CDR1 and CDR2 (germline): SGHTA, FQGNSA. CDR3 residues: CASSFLAGGGTDTQYF. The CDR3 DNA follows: TGTGCCAGCAGCTTTTTAGCGGGAGGTGGCACAGATACGCAGTATTTT. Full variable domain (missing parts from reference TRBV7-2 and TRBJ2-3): GAGVSQSPSNKVTEKGKDVELRCDPISGHTALYWYRQSLGQGLEFLIYFQGNSAPDKSGLPSDRFSAERTGGSVSTLTIQRTQQEDSAVYLCASSFLAGGGTDTQYFGPGTRLTVL.

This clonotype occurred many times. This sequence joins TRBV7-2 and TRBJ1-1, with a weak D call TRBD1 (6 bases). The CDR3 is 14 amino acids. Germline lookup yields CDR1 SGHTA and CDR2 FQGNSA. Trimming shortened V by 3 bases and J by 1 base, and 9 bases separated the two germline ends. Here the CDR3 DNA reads TGTGCCAGCAGCTTTGGAGGGGGGAACACTGAAGCTTTCTTT. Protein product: CASSFGGGNTEAFF. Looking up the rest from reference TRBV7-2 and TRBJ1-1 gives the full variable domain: GAGVSQSPSNKVTEKGKDVELRCDPISGHTALYWYRQSLGQGLEFLIYFQGNSAPDKSGLPSDRFSAERTGGSVSTLTIQRTQQEDSAVYLCASSFGGGNTEAFFGQGTRLTVV.

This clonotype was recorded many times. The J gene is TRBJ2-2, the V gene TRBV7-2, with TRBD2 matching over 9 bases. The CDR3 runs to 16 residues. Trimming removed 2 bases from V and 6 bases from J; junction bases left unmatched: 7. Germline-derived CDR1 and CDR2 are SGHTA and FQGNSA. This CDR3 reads CASSLSSGRLSGELFF. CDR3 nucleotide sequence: TGTGCCAGCAGCTTATCGAGCGGGAGGTTGTCCGGGGAGCTGTTTTTT.

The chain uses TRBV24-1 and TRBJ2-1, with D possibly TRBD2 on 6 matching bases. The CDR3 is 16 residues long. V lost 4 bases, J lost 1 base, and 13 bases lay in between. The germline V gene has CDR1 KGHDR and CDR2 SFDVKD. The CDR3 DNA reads TGTGCCACCAGTGACCCTACGGGAGAGTCCTACAATGAGCAGTTCTTC. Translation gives CATSDPTGESYNEQFF.

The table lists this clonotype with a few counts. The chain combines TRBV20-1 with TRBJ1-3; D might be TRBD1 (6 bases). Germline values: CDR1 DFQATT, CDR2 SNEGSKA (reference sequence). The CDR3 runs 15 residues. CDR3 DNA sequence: TGCCGTCAAAAGCAGGGGCCCCACTCTGGAAACACCATATATTTT. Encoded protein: CRQKQGPHSGNTIYF.

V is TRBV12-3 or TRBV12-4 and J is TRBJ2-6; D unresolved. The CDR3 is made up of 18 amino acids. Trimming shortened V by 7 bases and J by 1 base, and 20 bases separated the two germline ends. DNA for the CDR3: TGTGCCAGCAACCCGCCCCTCAGTAACGATTCTGGGGCCAACGTCCTGACTTTC. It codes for CASNPPLSNDSGANVLTF.